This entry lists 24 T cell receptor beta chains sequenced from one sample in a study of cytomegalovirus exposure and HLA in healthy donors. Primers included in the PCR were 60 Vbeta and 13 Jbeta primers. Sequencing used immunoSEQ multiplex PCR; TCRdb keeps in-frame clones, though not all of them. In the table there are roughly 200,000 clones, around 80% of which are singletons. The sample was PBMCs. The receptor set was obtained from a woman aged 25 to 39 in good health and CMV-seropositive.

The CDR3 reads CASSQDVVRDRVWGEQYF. The CDR3 DNA sequence: TGCGCCAGCAGCCAAGATGTGGTTAGGGACAGGGTTTGGGGCGAGCAGTACTTC. V is TRBV4-3 and J is TRBJ2-7; 9 bases are a match to TRBD1. The CDR3 is made up of 18 amino acids. The junction had 15 bases not matched to a gene; V was cut back by 0 bases and J by 6 bases. Per germline, CDR1 LGHNA and CDR2 YSLEER.

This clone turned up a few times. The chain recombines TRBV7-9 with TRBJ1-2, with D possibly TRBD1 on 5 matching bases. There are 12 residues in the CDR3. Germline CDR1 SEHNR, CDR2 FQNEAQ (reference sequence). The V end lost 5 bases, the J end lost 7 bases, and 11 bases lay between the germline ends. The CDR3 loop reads CASSVLRVGYTF. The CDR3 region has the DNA TGTGCCAGCAGCGTGCTCAGGGTTGGCTACACCTTC.

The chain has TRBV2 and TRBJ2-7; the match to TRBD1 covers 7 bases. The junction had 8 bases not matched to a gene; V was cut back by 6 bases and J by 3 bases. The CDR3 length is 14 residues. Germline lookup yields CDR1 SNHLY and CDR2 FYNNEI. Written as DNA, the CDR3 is TGTGCCAGCAGCACCGACAGGGAGCACTACGAGCAGTACTTC. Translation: CASSTDREHYEQYF.

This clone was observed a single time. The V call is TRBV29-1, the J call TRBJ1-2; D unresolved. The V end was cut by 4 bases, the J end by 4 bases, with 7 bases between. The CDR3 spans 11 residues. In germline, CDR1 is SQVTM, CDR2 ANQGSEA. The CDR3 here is CSVVNIYGYTF. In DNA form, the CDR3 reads TGCAGCGTTGTAAATATCTATGGCTACACCTTC.

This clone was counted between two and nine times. As DNA, the CDR3 is TGTGCCAGCTCCCCCGAGCGGGGAAGGTACGAGCAGTACTTC. Translating it yields CASSPERGRYEQYF. The rearrangement links TRBV18 to TRBJ2-7; 7 nucleotides agree with TRBD2. Unmatched junction bases numbered 9, after V lost 6 bases and J lost 4 bases. Germline CDR1 and CDR2: KGHSH and LQKENI. This CDR3 is 14 amino acids long.

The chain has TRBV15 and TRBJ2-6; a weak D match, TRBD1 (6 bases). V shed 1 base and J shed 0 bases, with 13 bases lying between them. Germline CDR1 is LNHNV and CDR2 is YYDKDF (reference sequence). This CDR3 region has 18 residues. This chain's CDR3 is CATSRVRGRSSGANVLTF. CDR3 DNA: TGTGCCACCAGCAGAGTCAGGGGCCGCAGCTCTGGGGCCAACGTCCTGACTTTC.

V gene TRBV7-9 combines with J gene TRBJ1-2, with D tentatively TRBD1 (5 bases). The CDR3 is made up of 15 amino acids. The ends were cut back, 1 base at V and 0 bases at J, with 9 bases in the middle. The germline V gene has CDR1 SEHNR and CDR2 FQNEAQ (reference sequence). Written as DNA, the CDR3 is TGTGCCAGCAGCTTAGGGATAGGGGCTAACTATGGCTACACCTTC. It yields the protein CASSLGIGANYGYTF.

The CDR3 sequence is CASSSAQAGTDTQYF. Written as DNA, the CDR3 is TGCGCCAGCAGCTCCGCCCAAGCTGGCACAGATACGCAGTATTTT. This chain uses TRBV5-1 with TRBJ2-3; unclear D gene. Germline V gene sequence: CDR1 SGHRS, CDR2 YFSETQ. The CDR3 has 15 amino acids. V lost 3 bases and J 1 base, leaving 12 bases between the germline ends.

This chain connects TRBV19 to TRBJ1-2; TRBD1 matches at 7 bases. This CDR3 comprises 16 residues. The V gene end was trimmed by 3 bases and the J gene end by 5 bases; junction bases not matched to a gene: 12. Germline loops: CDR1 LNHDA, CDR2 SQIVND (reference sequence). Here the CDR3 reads CASSIRTGGGRYGYTF. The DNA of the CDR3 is TGTGCCAGTAGTATCCGGACAGGTGGAGGGAGGTATGGCTACACCTTC.

The CDR3 sequence: CASRTGPGNTIYF. DNA of the CDR3: TGTGCCAGCAGGACAGGGCCTGGAAACACCATATATTTT. The chain has TRBV2 and TRBJ1-3, with 7 bases fitting TRBD1. CDR1 is SNHLY, CDR2 FYNNEI, per germline. Losses at the gene ends were 6 bases for V and 2 bases for J; bases not matched to a gene: 1. CDR3 length: 13 amino acids.

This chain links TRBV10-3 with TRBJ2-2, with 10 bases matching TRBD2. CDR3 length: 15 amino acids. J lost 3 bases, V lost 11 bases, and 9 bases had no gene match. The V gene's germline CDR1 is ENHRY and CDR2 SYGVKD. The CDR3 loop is CASAAGTSDTGELFF. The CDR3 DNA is TGTGCCTCGGCGGCCGGGACTAGCGACACCGGGGAGCTGTTTTTT.

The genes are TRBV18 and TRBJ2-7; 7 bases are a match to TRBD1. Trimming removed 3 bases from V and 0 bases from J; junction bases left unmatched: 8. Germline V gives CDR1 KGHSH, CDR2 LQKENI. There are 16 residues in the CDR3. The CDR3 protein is CASSPLDRTSSYEQYF. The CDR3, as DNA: TGTGCCAGCTCACCCTTGGACAGGACGAGCTCCTACGAGCAGTACTTC.

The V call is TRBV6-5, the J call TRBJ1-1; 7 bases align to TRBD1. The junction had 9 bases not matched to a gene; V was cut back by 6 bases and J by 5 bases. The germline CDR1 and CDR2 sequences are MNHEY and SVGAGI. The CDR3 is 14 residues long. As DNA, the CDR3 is TGTGCCAGCAGCCCACAGGGGTTGAGTACTGAAGCTTTCTTT. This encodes CASSPQGLSTEAFF.

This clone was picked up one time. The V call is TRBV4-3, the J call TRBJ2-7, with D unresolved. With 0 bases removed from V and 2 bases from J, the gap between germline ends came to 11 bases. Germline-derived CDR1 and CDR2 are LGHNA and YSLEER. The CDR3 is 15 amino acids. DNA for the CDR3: TGCGCCAGCAGCCAAGATGCCCGGAGACCCTACGAGCAGTACTTC. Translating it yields CASSQDARRPYEQYF.

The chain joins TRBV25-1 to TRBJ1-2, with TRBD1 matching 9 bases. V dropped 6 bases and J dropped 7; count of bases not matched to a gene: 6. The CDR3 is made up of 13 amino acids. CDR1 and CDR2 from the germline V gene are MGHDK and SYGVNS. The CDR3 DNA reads TGTGCCAGCAGCCTACAGGGGGCGGGTGGCTACACCTTC. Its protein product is CASSLQGAGGYTF.

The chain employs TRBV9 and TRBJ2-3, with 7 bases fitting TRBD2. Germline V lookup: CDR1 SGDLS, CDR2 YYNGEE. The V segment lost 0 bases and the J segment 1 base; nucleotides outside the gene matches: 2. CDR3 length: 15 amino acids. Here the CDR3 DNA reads TGTGCCAGCAGCGTAGGGAGCGGGGGCACAGATACGCAGTATTTT. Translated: CASSVGSGGTDTQYF.

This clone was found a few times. The CDR3 protein is CASSSREANTGELFF. DNA for the CDR3: TGTGCCAGCAGCTCACGGGAGGCGAACACCGGGGAGCTGTTTTTT. This chain links TRBV5-5 with TRBJ2-2; 7 bases line up with TRBD2. The V segment lost 3 bases and the J segment 0 bases; nucleotides outside the gene matches: 2. Germline CDR1 SGHKS, CDR2 YYEKEE (reference sequence). The CDR3 contains 15 residues. The full variable domain, rest sourced from reference TRBV5-5 and TRBJ2-2, is DAGVTQSPTHLIKTRGQQVTLRCSPISGHKSVSWYQQVLGQGPQFIFQYYEKEERGRGNFPDRFSARQFPNYSSELNVNALLLGDSALYLCASSSREANTGELFFGEGSRLTVL.

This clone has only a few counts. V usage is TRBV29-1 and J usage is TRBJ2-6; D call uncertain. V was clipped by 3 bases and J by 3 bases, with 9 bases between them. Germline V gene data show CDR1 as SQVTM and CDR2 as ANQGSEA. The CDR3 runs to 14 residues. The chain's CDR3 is CSVEGAIGANVLTF. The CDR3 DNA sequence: TGCAGCGTTGAGGGCGCGATTGGGGCCAACGTCCTGACTTTC.

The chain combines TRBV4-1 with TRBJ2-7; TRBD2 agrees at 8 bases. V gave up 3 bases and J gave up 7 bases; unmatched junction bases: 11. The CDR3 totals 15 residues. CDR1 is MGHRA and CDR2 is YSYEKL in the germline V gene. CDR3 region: CASSHPPSGRREQYF. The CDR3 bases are TGCGCCAGCAGCCATCCCCCTAGCGGGCGGCGGGAGCAGTACTTC.

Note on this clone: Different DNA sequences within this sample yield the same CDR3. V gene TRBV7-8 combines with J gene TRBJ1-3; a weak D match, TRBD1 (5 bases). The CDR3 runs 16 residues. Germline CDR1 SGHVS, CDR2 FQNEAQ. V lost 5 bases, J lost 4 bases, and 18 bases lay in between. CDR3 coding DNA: TGTGCCAGCAGCCCGGTGGGGCTCATCCTGGGAAACACCATATATTTT. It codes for CASSPVGLILGNTIYF.

CDR3 loop: CASSAPGQGNNQPQHF. CDR3 DNA: TGTGCCAGCAGCGCACCGGGACAGGGTAACAATCAGCCCCAGCATTTT. The chain couples TRBV2 to TRBJ1-5; 9 positions match TRBD1. V lost 6 bases and J lost 3; bases outside the gene matches: 9. The V gene's germline CDR1 is SNHLY and CDR2 FYNNEI. The CDR3 sequence is 16 residues long. The variable domain in full, with the rest retrieved from reference TRBV2 and TRBJ1-5, is EPEVTQTPSHQVTQMGQEVILRCVPISNHLYFYWYRQILGQKVEFLVSFYNNEISEKSEIFDDQFSVERPDGSNFTLKIRSTKLEDSAMYFCASSAPGQGNNQPQHFGDGTRLSIL.

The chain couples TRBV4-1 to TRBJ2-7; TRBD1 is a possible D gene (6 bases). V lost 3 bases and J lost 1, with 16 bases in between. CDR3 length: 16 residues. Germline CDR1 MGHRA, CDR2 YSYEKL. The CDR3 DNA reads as TGCGCCAGCAGCCACTCCAGGGTAACAGGGTCCTACGAGCAGTACTTC. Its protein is CASSHSRVTGSYEQYF.

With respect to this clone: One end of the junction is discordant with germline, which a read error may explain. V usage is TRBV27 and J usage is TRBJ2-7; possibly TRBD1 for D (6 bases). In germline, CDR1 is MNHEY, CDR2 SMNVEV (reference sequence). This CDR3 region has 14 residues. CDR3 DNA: TGTGCCAGCAGTTCCAACAGGGATACCTACGGGCAGTACTTC. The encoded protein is CASSSNRDTYGQYF.

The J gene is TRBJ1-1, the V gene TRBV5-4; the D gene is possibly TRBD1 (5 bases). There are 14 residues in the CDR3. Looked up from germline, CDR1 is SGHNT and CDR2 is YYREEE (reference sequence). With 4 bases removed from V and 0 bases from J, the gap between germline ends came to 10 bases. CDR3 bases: TGTGCCAGCAGCGGAGACAGAATGAACACTGAAGCTTTCTTT. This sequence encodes CASSGDRMNTEAFF.